One and the same sample provided the 7 T cell receptor beta chains below, sequenced in a study of T cell repertoires in ileal Crohn's disease. Measured with immunoSEQ multiplex PCR; TCRdb has only the in-frame clones, and not every one. The sample lists some 17,000 clones, around 66% seen once, with roughly 5.5% in the top ten. The sample taken for sequencing was ileal tissue. The source is an adult with Crohn's disease.

The chain has TRBV6-4 and TRBJ2-1; 8 nucleotides agree with TRBD1. The CDR3 runs 15 residues. Germline V gene lookup returns CDR1 MRHNA and CDR2 SNTAGT. The J segment lost 9 bases and the V segment lost 6 bases, leaving 13 bases of the junction unmatched. The CDR3 nucleotides are TGTGCCAGCAGAGACATGGGACAGGTCGAGGGTGAGCAGTTCTTC. The encoded protein is CASRDMGQVEGEQFF.

The chain is built from TRBV2 and TRBJ2-7; 13 positions match TRBD2. The trim removed 8 bases at V and 5 bases at J, leaving 6 bases unmatched. CDR3 length: 14 amino acids. The V gene's germline CDR1 is SNHLY and CDR2 FYNNEI. CDR3 protein: CASLRGLAGDEQYF. The CDR3 region has the DNA TGTGCCAGCCTCCGCGGACTAGCGGGAGACGAGCAGTACTTC.

This chain links TRBV5-1 with TRBJ2-7; 9 nucleotides agree with TRBD1. Germline V gene lookup returns CDR1 SGHRS and CDR2 YFSETQ. This CDR3 comprises 16 residues. The trim removed 0 bases at V and 2 bases at J, leaving 6 bases unmatched. The CDR3 spells CASSLDSGTGTYEQYF. DNA for the CDR3: TGCGCCAGCAGCTTGGATTCCGGGACAGGGACCTACGAGCAGTACTTC.

This chain links TRBV7-2 with TRBJ2-7; 7 bases map to TRBD2. Trimming cost V 6 bases and J 3 bases; bases outside gene matches: 8. Germline V gives CDR1 SGHTA, CDR2 FQGNSA. The CDR3 extends over 14 amino acids. CDR3 nucleotide sequence: TGTGCCAGCAGTTCTGCGGGGGTATTCTACGAGCAGTACTTC. Translation: CASSSAGVFYEQYF.

There are a few counts of this clone. The chain joins TRBV5-8 to TRBJ2-3; TRBD1 aligns across 9 bases. This CDR3 is built from 14 residues. J lost 5 bases, V lost 3 bases, and 4 bases had no gene match. The germline gives CDR1 SGHTS, CDR2 YDEGEE. CDR3 in DNA: TGTGCCAGCAGCTACGGGACAGGGATAGATACGCAGTATTTT. Residues: CASSYGTGIDTQYF.

The chain links TRBV12-5 to TRBJ1-1; tentatively, D is TRBD1 (6 bases). V lost 5 bases and J lost 1, with 17 bases in between. Germline lookup yields CDR1 LGHNT and CDR2 FRNRAP. The CDR3 has 16 amino acids. DNA of the CDR3: TGTGCTAGTGGTCGGCCATGGACAGCGACGAACACTGAAGCTTTCTTT. It translates to CASGRPWTATNTEAFF.

V gene TRBV5-1 combines with J gene TRBJ1-1; D is perhaps TRBD1 (6 bases). There are 16 residues in the CDR3. V lost 2 bases, J lost 3 bases, and 17 bases lay in between. CDR1 is SGHRS and CDR2 is YFSETQ in the germline V gene. The CDR3 spells CASSFQGGDGYTEAFF. The CDR3 DNA is TGCGCCAGCAGCTTTCAAGGGGGGGATGGGTACACTGAAGCTTTCTTT. The variable domain in full, completed from reference TRBV5-1 and TRBJ1-1, reads KAGVTQTPRYLIKTRGQQVTLSCSPISGHRSVSWYQQTPGQGLQFLFEYFSETQRNKGNFPGRFSGRQFSNSRSEMNVSTLELGDSALYLCASSFQGGDGYTEAFFGQGTRLTVV.